Following are 4 T cell receptor beta chains from one sample sequenced in a study of PD-L1 blockade in urothelial cancer. Here immunoSEQ multiplex PCR was the method, and the copy in TCRdb shows in-frame clones only, minus some. The sample records around 50,000 clones, 70% to 90% being singletons. Described time point: peripheral blood 6 weeks after treatment start. The sample here was PBMCs, taken around atezolizumab (anti-PD-L1) treatment. All receptors derive from a man aged 45-65 years with urothelial cancer.

This clone came up a few times. The chain has TRBV10-1 and TRBJ1-1; D possibly corresponds to TRBD1 (5 bases). CDR1 and CDR2 (germline): WNHNN, SYGVQD (reference sequence). There are 14 residues in the CDR3. V was cut by 1 base and J by 5 bases, with 11 bases left in between. DNA of the CDR3: TGCGCCAGCAGTGAGTTGACAGTAGGAACTGAAGCTTTCTTT. It specifies CASSELTVGTEAFF.

The V and J genes are TRBV4-3 and TRBJ2-1, with 11 bases lining up with TRBD2. Looked up from germline, CDR1 is LGHNA and CDR2 is YSLEER. This CDR3 has 15 amino acids. Trimming at V came to 0 bases and at J to 13 bases, leaving 8 bases not matched to a gene. The CDR3, as DNA: TGCGCCAGCAGCCAAGATATCCTAGCGGGAGGCCGCCAGTTCTTC. Protein product: CASSQDILAGGRQFF.

The chain uses TRBV5-3 and TRBJ2-1, with 12 bases aligning to TRBD2. TRBV5-3 is flagged as an ORF with uncertain function. The CDR3 is 19 residues long. V lost 4 bases, J lost 0 bases, and 11 bases stayed unmatched. CDR3 bases: TGTGCCAGAAGCCCGGCACGGCTAGCGGGAGGGAACTCCTACAATGAGCAGTTCTTC. It is translated as CARSPARLAGGNSYNEQFF.

This clone was seen only once. J is TRBJ1-5 and V is TRBV23-1; 7 bases align to TRBD1. TRBV23-1 is identified as an open reading frame with a role that is uncertain. The CDR3 spans 16 residues. J lost 2 bases, V lost 0 bases, and 4 bases had no gene match. The DNA for the CDR3 is TGCGCCAGCAGTCAATCTACCGGGACAGGCAATCAGCCCCAGCATTTT. It encodes CASSQSTGTGNQPQHF.